This T cell receptor beta chain appears in the sequencing data of a study of cytomegalovirus exposure and HLA in healthy donors. Germline CDR1 LGHNA, CDR2 YNFKEQ. This CDR3 spans 14 amino acids. In the PCR, 60 Vbeta and 13 Jbeta primers were used. Per the original methods: An analysis performed later counted around 80 million unique TCR beta chains (roughly 11 million of them shared). Sequencing was performed with immunoSEQ multiplex PCR; in TCRdb, only in-frame clones are kept and a portion is missing. V and J calls and clone size come straight from that table; D and trimming were deduced from the DNA. This sample has approximately 200,000 clones, with around 81% found just once. About this clone itself: Relative to the germline gene, one junction end is altered; a read error may explain this.

The specimen sequenced was PBMCs. This clonotype was sampled from a woman aged 18-29 years in good health and CMV-seropositive. The chain links TRBV4-2 to TRBJ2-5, with 8 bases fitting TRBD1. CDR3 sequence: CASSPPAAGGFLHF. The CDR3 bases are TGTGCCAGCAGCCCCCCCGCGGCAGGGGGCTTCCTGCACTTC.